This note documents a single T cell receptor (beta chain) sequence. CDR1 is LGHNT, CDR2 FRNRAP, per germline. The CDR3 sequence is 14 residues long. The junction had 8 bases not matched to a gene; V was cut back by 7 bases and J by 5 bases. Original analysis: Estimated nucleated cell counts came from reference gene primer amplification. Measured with immunoSEQ multiplex PCR; TCRdb has only the in-frame clones, and not every one. The DNA was the basis for D and trimming; V, J and clone size are from that table. The table records about 320,000 clones, more than 90% of them present only once. This entry belongs to a study of blood T cell repertoires in COVID-19. Background on the study: T cells, B-cell-depleted T cells, or PBMCs provided the cDNA or gDNA that served as material.

This receptor was identified in a woman younger than 45 who had been exposed to COVID-19. Sequencing was carried out using PBMCs or T cells enriched from blood (not recorded which). The chain couples TRBV12-5 to TRBJ2-5; 9 bases map to TRBD1. The CDR3 bases are TGTGCTAGTGCCCTGGACAGGGGTTTGGAGACCCAGTACTTC. Translation: CASALDRGLETQYF.